This T cell receptor beta chain was retrieved from a study of blood T cell repertoires in COVID-19. Across the whole study: Researchers got acute and convalescent COVID-19 samples from the United States, Italy and Spain. From T cells, B-cell-depleted T cells, or PBMCs came the material, which was cDNA or gDNA.

Authors' processing steps: Cell counts per sample came from amplifying reference gene primers. Only in-frame clones appear in the TCRdb table, and some are missing; sequencing was by immunoSEQ multiplex PCR. V, J and clone size reflect that table, while D and trimming were determined from the DNA. The repertoire holds some 240,000 clones, around 86% seen once, with approximately 13% in the top ten. Trimming took 1 base from V and 5 from J, leaving 9 bases between them. The CDR3 runs 14 residues. Germline V gives CDR1 LGHDT, CDR2 YNNKEL (reference sequence). The receptor's source is a woman aged 55-69 years with active or convalescent COVID-19. Specimen: peripheral blood. This rearrangement joins TRBV3-1 (or the pseudogene TRBV3-2) to TRBJ1-3; D is possibly TRBD1 (5 bases). CDR3 amino acids: CASSQVRGRNTIYF. DNA for the CDR3: TGTGCCAGCAGCCAAGTACGGGGGAGAAACACCATATATTTT.